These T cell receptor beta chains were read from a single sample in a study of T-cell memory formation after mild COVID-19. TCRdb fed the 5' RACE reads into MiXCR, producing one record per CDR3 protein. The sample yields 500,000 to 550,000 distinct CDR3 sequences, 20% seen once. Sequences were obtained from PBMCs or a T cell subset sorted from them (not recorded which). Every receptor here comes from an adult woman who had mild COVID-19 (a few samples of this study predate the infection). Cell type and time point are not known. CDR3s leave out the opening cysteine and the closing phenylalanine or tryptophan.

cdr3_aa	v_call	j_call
ASSLRRQGADTQY	TRBV7-6	TRBJ2-3
ASSLAGSRGVDEQF	TRBV5-1	TRBJ2-1
ASSLAEYTEAF	TRBV7-6	TRBJ1-1
ATSRDGRDRVDTQY	TRBV15	TRBJ2-3
ASSAGAHGTQY	TRBV12-3/TRBV12-4	TRBJ2-3
ASSHGGTSGSYEQY	TRBV4-2	TRBJ2-7
ASSQDGSVAYNEQF	TRBV4-3	TRBJ2-1
ASSQVAGGYNEQF	TRBV3-1	TRBJ2-1
ASKGQGHGYT	TRBV12-3/TRBV12-4	TRBJ1-2
ASSPTVQETQY	TRBV7-2	TRBJ2-5
ASSLTNTGGYT	TRBV11-2	TRBJ1-2
ASSYTGGTSGYT	TRBV6-2/TRBV6-3	TRBJ1-2
SVAPTTLNTEAF	TRBV29-1	TRBJ1-1
ASTRGWTEAF	TRBV6-1	TRBJ1-1
ASSPEGQGATEAF	TRBV5-1	TRBJ1-1
ASSPPHRGPTSYEQY	TRBV28	TRBJ2-7
ASSLNAGTSGYSYNEQF	TRBV5-1	TRBJ2-1
ASSQVAPRLAIDTQY	TRBV4-1	TRBJ2-3
ASTGTAGLAQGYT	TRBV3-1	TRBJ1-2
ASSPRTEGKLF	TRBV14	TRBJ1-4
ASSLKTDREGTQY	TRBV6-6	TRBJ2-3
ASSLDTLQETQY	TRBV11-2	TRBJ2-5
ASSWSGTPGANVLT	TRBV7-2	TRBJ2-6
ASSPGGSVVGKATQY	TRBV7-9	TRBJ2-5
ASSGPTGTYGYT	TRBV25-1	TRBJ1-2
ASESGPGGETQY	TRBV6-5	TRBJ2-5
ASIGGQGLRGANVLT	TRBV7-2	TRBJ2-6
ASTYEDWHRNNSPLH	TRBV12-3/TRBV12-4	TRBJ1-6
ASSFLTSGRDEQF	TRBV6-2/TRBV6-3	TRBJ2-1
ASMGAGGPYNEQF	TRBV5-4	TRBJ2-1
ASSFLQLARNTGELF	TRBV7-2	TRBJ2-2
ASSPGSDYNEQF	TRBV18	TRBJ2-1
AWSLGTGLIYGYT	TRBV30	TRBJ1-2
SASPLTGTANNSPLH	TRBV20-1	TRBJ1-6
ASSRRGGTDTQY	TRBV7-9	TRBJ2-3
ASSYTRGLKNIQY	TRBV6-6	TRBJ2-4
ASSQFGPTYEQY	TRBV3-1	TRBJ2-7
ASSFQGDSGNTIY	TRBV7-9	TRBJ1-3
ASAHSAGVRNEQF	TRBV7-2	TRBJ2-1
ATSRDGVRYNEQF	TRBV15	TRBJ2-1
ASSSGTTTVTGELF	TRBV7-9	TRBJ2-2
SAGVPGVGDTQY	TRBV20-1	TRBJ2-3